This T cell receptor beta chain was sequenced in a study of blood T cell repertoires in COVID-19. Overall study: Researchers got acute and convalescent COVID-19 samples from the United States, Italy and Spain.

In the authors' methods: Reference gene primer amplification in the assay estimated nucleated cell counts. TCRdb keeps only in-frame clones here, not all; method: immunoSEQ multiplex PCR. Clone size and V and J calls were adopted from that table, with D and trimming inferred from the DNA. This table holds 150,000 or so clones, over 80% found once. V lost 2 bases to trimming and J lost 4 bases, with 15 bases between them. The CDR3 consists of 15 residues. CDR1 is SGHDT, CDR2 YYEEEE, per germline. Sequenced material: peripheral blood. The chain couples TRBV5-6 to TRBJ1-2; D possibly corresponds to TRBD1 (6 bases). The clonotype comes from a woman aged 55 to 70 with acute or convalescent COVID-19. This CDR3 reads CASSLRTARTYGYTF. The CDR3 nucleotides read TGTGCCAGCAGCTTACGGACAGCCCGAACCTATGGCTACACCTTC.